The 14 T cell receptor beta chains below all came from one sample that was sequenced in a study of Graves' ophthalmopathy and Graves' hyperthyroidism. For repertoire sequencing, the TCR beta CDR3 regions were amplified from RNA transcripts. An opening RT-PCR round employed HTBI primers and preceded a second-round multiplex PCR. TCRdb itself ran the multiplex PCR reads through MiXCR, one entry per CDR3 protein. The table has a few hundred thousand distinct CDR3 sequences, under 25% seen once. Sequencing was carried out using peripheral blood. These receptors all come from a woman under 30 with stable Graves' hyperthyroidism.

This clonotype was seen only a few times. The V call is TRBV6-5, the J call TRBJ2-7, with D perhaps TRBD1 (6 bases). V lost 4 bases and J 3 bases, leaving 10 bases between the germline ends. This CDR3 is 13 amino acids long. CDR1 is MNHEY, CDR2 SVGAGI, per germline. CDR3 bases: TGTGCCAGCAGTTCCGGGACACACTACGAGCAGTACTTC. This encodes CASSSGTHYEQYF.

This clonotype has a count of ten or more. CDR3: CATSDTLYYEQYF. CDR3 in DNA: TGTGCCACCAGTGATACACTGTACTACGAGCAGTACTTC. The chain links TRBV24-1 to TRBJ2-7; no clear D gene. The germline V gene encodes CDR1 KGHDR and CDR2 SFDVKD. The CDR3 consists of 13 residues. The V end was cut by 3 bases, the J end by 3 bases, with 8 bases between.

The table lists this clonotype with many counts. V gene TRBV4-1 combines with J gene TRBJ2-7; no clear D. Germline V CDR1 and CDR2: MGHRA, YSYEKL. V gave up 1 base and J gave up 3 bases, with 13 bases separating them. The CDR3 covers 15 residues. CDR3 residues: CASSQVVSLYYEQYF. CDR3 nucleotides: TGCGCCAGCAGCCAAGTGGTCTCCCTGTACTACGAGCAGTACTTC.

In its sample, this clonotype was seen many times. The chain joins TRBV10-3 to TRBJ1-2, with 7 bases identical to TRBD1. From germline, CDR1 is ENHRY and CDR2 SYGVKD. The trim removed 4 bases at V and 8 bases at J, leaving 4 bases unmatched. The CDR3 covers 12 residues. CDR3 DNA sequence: TGTGCCATCAGTGGCCAGGGGGACGGCTACACCTTC. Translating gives CAISGQGDGYTF.

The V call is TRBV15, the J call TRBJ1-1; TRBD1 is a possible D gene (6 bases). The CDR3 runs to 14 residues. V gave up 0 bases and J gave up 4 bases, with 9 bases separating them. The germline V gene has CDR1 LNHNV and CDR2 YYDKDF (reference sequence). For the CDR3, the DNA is TGTGCCACCAGCAGAGAAGTACAGGGCACTGAAGCTTTCTTT. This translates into CATSREVQGTEAFF.

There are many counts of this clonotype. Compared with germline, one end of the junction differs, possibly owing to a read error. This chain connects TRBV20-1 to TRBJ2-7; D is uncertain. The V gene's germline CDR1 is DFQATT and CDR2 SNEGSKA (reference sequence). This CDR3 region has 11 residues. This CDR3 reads CSARRSYEQYF. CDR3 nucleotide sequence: TGCAGCGCTAGACGATCCTACGAGCAGTACTTC.

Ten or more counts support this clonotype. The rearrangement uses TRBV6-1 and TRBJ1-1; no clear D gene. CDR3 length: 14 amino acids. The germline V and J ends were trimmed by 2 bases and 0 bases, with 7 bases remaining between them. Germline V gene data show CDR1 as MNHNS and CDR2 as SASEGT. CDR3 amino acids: CASSEYFMNTEAFF. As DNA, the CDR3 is TGTGCCAGCAGTGAATATTTCATGAACACTGAAGCTTTCTTT.

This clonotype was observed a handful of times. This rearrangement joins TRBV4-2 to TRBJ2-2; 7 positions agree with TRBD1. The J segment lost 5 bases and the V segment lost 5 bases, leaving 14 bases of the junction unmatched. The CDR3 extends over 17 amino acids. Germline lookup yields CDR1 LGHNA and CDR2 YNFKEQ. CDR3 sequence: CASSDTLRQGWTGELFF. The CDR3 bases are TGTGCCAGCAGCGATACCCTAAGACAGGGATGGACCGGGGAGCTGTTTTTT.

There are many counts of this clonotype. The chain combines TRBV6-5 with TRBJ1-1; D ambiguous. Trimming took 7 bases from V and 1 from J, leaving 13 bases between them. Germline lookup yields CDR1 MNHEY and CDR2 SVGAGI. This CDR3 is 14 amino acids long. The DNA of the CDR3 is TGTGCCAGCACCATTAGGGCGGGGAACACTGAAGCTTTCTTT. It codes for CASTIRAGNTEAFF.

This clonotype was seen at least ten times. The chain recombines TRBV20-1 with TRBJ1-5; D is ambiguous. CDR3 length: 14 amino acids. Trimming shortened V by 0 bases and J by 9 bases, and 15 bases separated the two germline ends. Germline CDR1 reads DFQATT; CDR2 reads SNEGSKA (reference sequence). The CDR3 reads CSARDFGSLRPQHF. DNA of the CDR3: TGCAGTGCTAGAGATTTCGGATCATTACGGCCCCAGCATTTT.

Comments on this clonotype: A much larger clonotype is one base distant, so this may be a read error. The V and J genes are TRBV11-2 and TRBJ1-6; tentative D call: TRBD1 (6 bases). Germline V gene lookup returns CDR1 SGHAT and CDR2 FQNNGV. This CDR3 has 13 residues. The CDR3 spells CASSLEGGSHLHF. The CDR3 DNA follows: TGTGCCAGCAGCTTAGAAGGGGGTTCACACCTCCACTTT.

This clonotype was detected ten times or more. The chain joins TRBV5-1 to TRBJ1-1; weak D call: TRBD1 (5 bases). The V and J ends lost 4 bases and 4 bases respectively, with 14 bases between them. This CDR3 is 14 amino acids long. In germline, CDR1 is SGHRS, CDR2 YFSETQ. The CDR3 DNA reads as TGCGCCAGCAGCCCACGGGGGTCGAGCACTGAAGCTTTCTTT. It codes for CASSPRGSSTEAFF.

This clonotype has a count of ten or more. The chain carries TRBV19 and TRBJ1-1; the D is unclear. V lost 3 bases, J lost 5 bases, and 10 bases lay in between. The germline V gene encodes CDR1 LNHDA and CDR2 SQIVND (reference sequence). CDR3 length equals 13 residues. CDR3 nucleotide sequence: TGTGCCAGTAGTATGCCCGGGATAACTGAAGCTTTCTTT. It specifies CASSMPGITEAFF.

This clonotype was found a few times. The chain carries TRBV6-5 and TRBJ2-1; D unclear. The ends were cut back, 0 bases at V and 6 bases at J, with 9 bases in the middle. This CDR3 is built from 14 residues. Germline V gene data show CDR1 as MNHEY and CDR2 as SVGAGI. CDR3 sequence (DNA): TGTGCCAGCAGTTACTCGAGCTCGACCAATGAGCAGTTCTTC. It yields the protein CASSYSSSTNEQFF.